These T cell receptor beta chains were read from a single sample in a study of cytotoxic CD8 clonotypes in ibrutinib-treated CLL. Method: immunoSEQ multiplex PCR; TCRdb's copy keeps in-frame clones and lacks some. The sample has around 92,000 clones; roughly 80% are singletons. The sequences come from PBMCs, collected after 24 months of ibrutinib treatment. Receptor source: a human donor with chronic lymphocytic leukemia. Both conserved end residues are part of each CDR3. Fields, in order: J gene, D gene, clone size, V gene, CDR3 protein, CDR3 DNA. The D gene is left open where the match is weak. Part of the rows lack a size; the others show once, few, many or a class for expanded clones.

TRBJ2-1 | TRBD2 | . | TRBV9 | CASSVRGLAGGGNEQFF | TGTGCCAGCAGCGTAAGAGGACTAGCGGGAGGCGGGAATGAGCAGTTCTTC
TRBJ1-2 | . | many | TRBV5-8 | CASTPTGVYGYTF | TGTGCCAGCACTCCAACCGGGGTTTACGGCTACACCTTC
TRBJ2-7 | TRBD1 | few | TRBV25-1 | CASSTAGTGNHEQYF | TGTGCCAGCAGTACTGCCGGGACAGGTAATCACGAGCAGTACTTC
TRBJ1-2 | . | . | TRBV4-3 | CASSQEPSNYGYTF | TGCGCCAGCAGCCAAGAGCCCAGTAACTATGGCTACACCTTC
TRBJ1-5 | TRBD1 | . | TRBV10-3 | CAISEGGQGRQPQHF | TGTGCCATCAGTGAGGGGGGACAGGGACGTCAGCCCCAGCATTTT
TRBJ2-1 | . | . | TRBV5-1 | CASSLDVPVYNEQFF | TGCGCCAGCAGCTTGGACGTCCCGGTCTACAATGAGCAGTTCTTC
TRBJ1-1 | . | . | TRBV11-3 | CASSRDSEMNTEAFF | TGTGCCAGCAGTCGCGACAGTGAGATGAACACTGAAGCTTTCTTT
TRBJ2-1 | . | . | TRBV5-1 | CASSQEWGSYNEQFF | TGCGCCAGCAGCCAGGAATGGGGCTCCTACAATGAGCAGTTCTTC
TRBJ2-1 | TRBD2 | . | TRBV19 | CASSSRLAGGFNEQFF | TGTGCCAGTAGTTCCCGACTAGCGGGAGGTTTTAATGAGCAGTTCTTC
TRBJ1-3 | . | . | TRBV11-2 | CASNPGILSGNTIYF | TGTGCCAGCAACCCAGGTATCCTCTCTGGAAACACCATATATTTT
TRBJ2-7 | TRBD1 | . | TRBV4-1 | CASSRGSGTGLSYEQYF | TGCGCCAGCAGCCGAGGGTCCGGGACAGGTCTATCCTACGAGCAGTACTTC
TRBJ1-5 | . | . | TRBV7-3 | CASSLAVNSNQPQHF | TGTGCCAGCAGCTTAGCGGTAAATAGCAATCAGCCCCAGCATTTT
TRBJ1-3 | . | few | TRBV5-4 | CASSLGQKDTIYF | TGTGCCAGCAGCTTGGGACAGAAGGACACCATATATTTT
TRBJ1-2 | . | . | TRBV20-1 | CSARAGGGYTF | TGCAGTGCTAGAGCGGGGGGCGGCTACACCTTC
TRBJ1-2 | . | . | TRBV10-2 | CASSDPVRDGYTF | TGCGCCAGCAGTGATCCAGTTCGCGATGGCTACACCTTC
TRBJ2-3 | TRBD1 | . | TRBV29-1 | CSLAFGQGVSDTQYF | TGCAGCTTAGCGTTTGGACAGGGGGTATCAGATACGCAGTATTTT
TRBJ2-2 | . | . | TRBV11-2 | CASRSAGSGELFF | TGTGCCAGCAGGTCAGCCGGCTCCGGGGAGCTGTTTTTT
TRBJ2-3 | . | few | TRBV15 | CATSRDSQVDTQYF | TGTGCCACCAGCAGAGATTCCCAGGTAGATACGCAGTATTTT
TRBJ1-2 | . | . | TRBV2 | CASSEAPGRYGYTF | TGTGCCAGCAGTGAAGCGCCGGGTCGATATGGCTACACCTTC
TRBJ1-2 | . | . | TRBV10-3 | CAITQGINYGYTF | TGTGCCATCACACAGGGAATAAACTATGGCTACACCTTC
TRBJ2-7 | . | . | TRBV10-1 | CASGSADSYEQYF | TGCGCCAGCGGGAGCGCGGATTCCTACGAGCAGTACTTC
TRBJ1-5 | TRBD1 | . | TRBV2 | CASNGQGGHQPQHF | TGTGCCAGCAACGGACAGGGAGGTCATCAGCCCCAGCATTTT
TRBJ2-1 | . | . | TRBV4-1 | CASSTLQSQRQGEQFF | TGCGCCAGCAGCACATTACAGTCACAAAGGCAGGGTGAGCAGTTCTTC
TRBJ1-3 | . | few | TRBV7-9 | CASSSGPQIYF | TGTGCCAGCAGCTCTGGCCCCCAAATATATTTT
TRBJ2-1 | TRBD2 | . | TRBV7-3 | CASSWTSGGAQEQFF | TGTGCCAGCAGCTGGACTAGCGGGGGGGCTCAGGAGCAGTTCTTC
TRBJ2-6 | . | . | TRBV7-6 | CASSPEANVLTF | TGTGCCAGCAGCCCTGAGGCCAACGTCCTGACTTTC
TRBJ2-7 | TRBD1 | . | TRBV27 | CASRPGGPGTYEQYF | TGTGCCAGCAGGCCAGGGGGCCCGGGTACCTACGAGCAGTACTTC
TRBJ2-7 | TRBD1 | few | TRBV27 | CASSAPGQSSYEQYF | TGTGCCAGCAGTGCCCCGGGACAGAGCTCCTACGAGCAGTACTTC
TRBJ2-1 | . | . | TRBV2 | CASSPPASNALPGFF | TGTGCCAGCAGTCCCCCCGCCTCTAATGCCCTTCCCGGCTTCTTC
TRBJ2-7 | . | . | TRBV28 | CASSPEAAELNLLGYEQYF | TGTGCCAGCAGTCCCGAGGCGGCAGAACTCAACCTACTTGGCTACGAGCAGTACTTC
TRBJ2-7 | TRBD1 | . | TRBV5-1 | CASRSRQGYEQYF | TGCGCCAGCAGGTCCCGACAGGGTTACGAGCAGTACTTC
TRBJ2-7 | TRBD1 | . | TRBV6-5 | CASSYPDRADEQYF | TGTGCCAGCAGTTACCCCGACAGGGCCGACGAGCAGTACTTC
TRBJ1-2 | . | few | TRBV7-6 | CASSSQAGNGYTF | TGTGCCAGCAGCTCCCAGGCTGGAAATGGCTACACCTTC
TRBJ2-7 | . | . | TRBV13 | CASTSWGYGQYF | TGTGCCAGCACCTCTTGGGGCTACGGGCAGTACTTC
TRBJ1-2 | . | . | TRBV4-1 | CASSQDPGLSYTF | TGCGCCAGCAGCCAAGATCCCGGATTAAGCTACACCTTC
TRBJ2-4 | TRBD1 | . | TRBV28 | CASSNSPGTENIQYF | TGTGCCAGCAGCAATTCCCCCGGGACAGAGAACATTCAGTACTTC
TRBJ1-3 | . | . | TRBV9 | CASSVGGSDSGNTIYF | TGTGCCAGCAGCGTAGGTGGTTCCGACTCTGGAAACACCATATATTTT